These 13 T cell receptor beta chains were all obtained from the same sample, sequenced in a study of blood T cell repertoires in COVID-19. Repertoires were generated with immunoSEQ multiplex PCR, while TCRdb's copy carries only in-frame clones and drops some. The table has roughly 200,000 clones, about 87% seen once. Sequencing was carried out using peripheral blood. The receptors originated from a woman aged 25 to 39 with acute or convalescent COVID-19.

The J gene is TRBJ2-7, the V gene TRBV2; D may be TRBD1 (5 bases). This CDR3 comprises 12 residues. CDR1 is SNHLY, CDR2 FYNNEI, per germline. V was cut by 10 bases and J by 3 bases, with 13 bases left in between. CDR3 in DNA: TGTGCCAAACAGGATGGAAACTACGAGCAGTACTTC. Translated, it gives CAKQDGNYEQYF.

This sequence joins TRBV5-5 and TRBJ2-2; D might be TRBD2 (5 bases). The V end lost 0 bases, the J end lost 8 bases, and 11 bases lay between the germline ends. This CDR3 is built from 14 residues. The V gene's germline CDR1 is SGHKS and CDR2 YYEKEE (reference sequence). As DNA, the CDR3 is TGTGCCAGCAGCTTGGTGGCTCGGGGAGGGGAGCTGTTTTTT. Residues: CASSLVARGGELFF.

The J gene is TRBJ2-1, the V gene TRBV6-4; 10 bases fit TRBD2. The CDR3 is 16 residues long. Germline loops: CDR1 MRHNA, CDR2 SNTAGT. The junction had 10 bases not matched to a gene; V was cut back by 5 bases and J by 6 bases. The CDR3 DNA sequence: TGTGCCAGCAGTTCCCTAGCGGGGGAGGCTCTCAATGAGCAGTTCTTC. This sequence encodes CASSSLAGEALNEQFF.

This chain joins TRBV30 and TRBJ2-7; 8 nucleotides align to TRBD1. CDR1 GTSNPN and CDR2 SVGIG come from the germline V gene (reference sequence). V dropped 5 bases and J dropped 4; count of bases not matched to a gene: 7. This CDR3 contains 13 residues. The CDR3 bases are TGTGCCTGGGGAGCCACAGGGGGTTACGAGCAGTACTTC. It specifies CAWGATGGYEQYF.

This rearrangement joins TRBV19 to TRBJ1-2; possible D gene TRBD1, 5 bases. CDR1 LNHDA and CDR2 SQIVND come from the germline V gene (reference sequence). Trimming shortened V by 5 bases and J by 10 bases, and 20 bases separated the two germline ends. CDR3 length equals 14 residues. CDR3 DNA: TGTGCCAGTAGTCTCGCCCAGACAGACCTGTACTACACCTTC. Protein: CASSLAQTDLYYTF.

The chain couples TRBV5-1 to TRBJ2-5; 11 bases line up with TRBD1. The germline CDR1 and CDR2 sequences are SGHRS and YFSETQ. The CDR3 spans 14 residues. V shed 3 bases and J 5 bases; nucleotides not matched to a gene: 3. CDR3 loop: CASSWTGGPETQYF. CDR3 bases: TGCGCCAGCAGCTGGACAGGGGGCCCCGAGACCCAGTACTTC.

V gene TRBV7-2 combines with J gene TRBJ2-7, with 8 bases identical to TRBD1. The ends lost 1 base at V and 6 bases at J; junction bases unmatched: 8. CDR3 length equals 15 residues. Germline CDR1 is SGHTA and CDR2 is FQGNSA. The CDR3 DNA is TGTGCCAGCAGCTTAGGTTGGCAGGGGGCCGGCGAGCAGTACTTC. Encoded protein: CASSLGWQGAGEQYF.

The rearrangement links TRBV7-9 to TRBJ2-7; a weak D match, TRBD1 (5 bases). CDR1 SEHNR and CDR2 FQNEAQ come from the germline V gene (reference sequence). CDR3 length: 13 amino acids. Between the trimmed V and J ends, which lost 2 bases and 1 base, there was a span of 6 bases. In nucleotides, the CDR3 is TGTGCCAGCAGCTTACCAGGGTCCTACGAGCAGTACTTC. It translates to CASSLPGSYEQYF.

This clone was seen only once. The rearrangement joins TRBV11-3 to TRBJ1-1, with 7 nucleotides matching TRBD1. The CDR3 sequence is 14 residues long. The J segment lost 4 bases and the V segment lost 4 bases, leaving 6 bases of the junction unmatched. CDR1 is SGHNT and CDR2 is YENEEA in the germline V gene. In DNA, the CDR3 is TGTGCCAGCAGCTACACAGGGGACCTCACTGAAGCTTTCTTT. Protein product: CASSYTGDLTEAFF.

The chain links TRBV7-9 to TRBJ2-2, with D maybe TRBD2 (5 bases). The CDR3 has 14 residues. The V gene lost 10 bases and the J gene lost 0 bases, with 12 bases spanning the gap. The germline V gene encodes CDR1 SEHNR and CDR2 FQNEAQ (reference sequence). CDR3 sequence (DNA): TGTGCCAACCCCAACGGGGCGAACACCGGGGAGCTGTTTTTT. Its translation is CANPNGANTGELFF.

This chain's CDR3 is CASTAGGENEQFF. As DNA, the CDR3 is TGTGCCAGCACGGCAGGAGGGGAGAATGAGCAGTTCTTC. This chain links TRBV6-5 with TRBJ2-1; the D gene is possibly TRBD2 (6 bases). The CDR3 is 13 amino acids. In germline, CDR1 is MNHEY, CDR2 SVGAGI. Trimming cost V 7 bases and J 7 bases, with 14 bases left between them.

V is TRBV6-2 or TRBV6-3 and J is TRBJ2-2, with 10 positions matching TRBD1. V was clipped by 4 bases and J by 10 bases; unmatched bases: 12. The germline gives CDR1 MNHEY, CDR2 SVGEGT. The CDR3 totals 16 residues. CDR3 protein: CASSFNSGTGVEELFF. CDR3 nucleotides: TGTGCCAGCAGTTTTAATTCCGGGACAGGGGTCGAGGAGCTGTTTTTT.

The chain carries TRBV9 and TRBJ2-2, with D possibly TRBD2 on 5 matching bases. The CDR3 loop spans 12 amino acids. CDR1 SGDLS and CDR2 YYNGEE come from the germline V gene. The V end was cut by 3 bases, the J end by 5 bases, with 5 bases between. In DNA form, the CDR3 reads TGTGCCAGCAGCGAGCGGACCGGGGAGCTGTTTTTT. Translation gives CASSERTGELFF.